Sequencing of this T cell receptor beta chain was carried out in a study of regulatory T cells in long-lasting Graves disease. Time point given: persistent/refractory GD, antithyroid drugs over 5 years with positive TRAb. PBMCs were the source of the RNA used for TCR sequencing. V was pared by 5 bases and J by 1 base, with 17 bases between. Germline CDR1 reads SEHNR; CDR2 reads FQNEAQ (reference sequence). This CDR3 has 16 amino acids. Both iRepertoire HTBI primers and Arm-PCR of CDR3 regions were used to build the TCR beta libraries. MiXCR, run by TCRdb on the multiplex PCR reads, gives a single entry per CDR3 protein. Among around 450,000 distinct CDR3 sequences listed, roughly 21% were seen once.

The origin of this receptor is a female donor with Graves disease. The rearrangement uses TRBV7-9 and TRBJ1-2; tentative D call: TRBD1 (5 bases). The sample consisted of peripheral blood mononuclear cells (PBMCs), taken when the disease was refractory, from a patient treated with antithyroid drugs. In DNA, the CDR3 is TGTGCCAGCAGCCACATCTCGACAGAAAATAACTATGGCTACACCTTC. Amino acids: CASSHISTENNYGYTF.